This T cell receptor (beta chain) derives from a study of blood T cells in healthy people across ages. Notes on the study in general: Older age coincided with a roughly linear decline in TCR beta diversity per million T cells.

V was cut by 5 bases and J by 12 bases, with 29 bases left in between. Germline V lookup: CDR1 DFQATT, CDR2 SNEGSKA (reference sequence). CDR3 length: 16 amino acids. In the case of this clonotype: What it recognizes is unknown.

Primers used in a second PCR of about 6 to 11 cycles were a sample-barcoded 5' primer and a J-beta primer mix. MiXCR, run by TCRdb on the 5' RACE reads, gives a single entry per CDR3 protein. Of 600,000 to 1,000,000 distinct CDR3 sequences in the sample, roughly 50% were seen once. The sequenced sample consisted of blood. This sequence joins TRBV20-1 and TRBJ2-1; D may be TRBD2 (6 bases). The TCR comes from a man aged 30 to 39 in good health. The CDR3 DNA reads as TGCAGTGCTGAGCAGAGGGGCACCGCGGAGGGTGAGCGGCAGTTCTTC. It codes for CSAEQRGTAEGERQFF.